This T cell receptor (beta chain) originates from a study of blood T cell repertoires in COVID-19. Study-level background: From T cells, B-cell-depleted T cells, or PBMCs came the material, which was cDNA or gDNA.

The CDR3 covers 16 residues. Trimming took 4 bases from V and 3 from J, leaving 16 bases between them. Per germline, CDR1 SNHLY and CDR2 FYNNEI. Assay: immunoSEQ multiplex PCR; the TCRdb copy retains only in-frame clones and omits some. The sample gives roughly 200,000 clones, 86% of which show up once; less than 4.5% is in the top ten. Allocation to cohorts depended on clinical history reported by the participants. Sequencing used PBMCs or T cells enriched from blood (not recorded which). The receptor was isolated from a woman between 40 and 55 years old with acute COVID-19. V and J are TRBV2 and TRBJ1-5, with D unresolved. The CDR3 region is CASSGPVAGSNQPQHF. The CDR3, as DNA: TGTGCCAGCAGTGGGCCCGTGGCAGGTTCCAATCAGCCCCAGCATTTT.